This T cell receptor beta chain was sequenced during a study of OX40 agonist ivuxolimab in advanced cancers. In the study overall: Partial responses occurred in Three dose-escalation patients, one with hepatocellular carcinoma and two with cutaneous melanoma.

Sequencing used immunoSEQ multiplex PCR; TCRdb keeps in-frame clones, though not all of them. The sample records tens of thousands of clones, about 91% being singletons. V lost 7 bases to trimming and J lost 5 bases, with 14 bases between them. This CDR3 is built from 13 residues. Germline loops: CDR1 SNHLY, CDR2 FYNNEI. The TCR originated in an adult with an advanced solid tumor such as melanoma, head and neck, liver or kidney cancer. The genes are TRBV2 and TRBJ2-5; perhaps TRBD2 as D (5 bases). Here the sequenced sample was CD4+ or CD8+ T cells sorted from blood, taken in a trial of the OX40 agonist ivuxolimab. The CDR3 reads CASKFEDWETQYF. The CDR3 bases are TGTGCCAGCAAATTCGAGGACTGGGAGACCCAGTACTTC.